This T cell receptor beta chain emerged from a study of cytomegalovirus exposure and HLA in healthy donors. V gave up 3 bases and J gave up 2 bases; unmatched junction bases: 13. This CDR3 comprises 19 residues. Germline V gives CDR1 LGHNA, CDR2 YNFKEQ. Despite likely unrecorded immune exposures, the donors were nominally healthy at the time of sampling. Both 60 Vbeta primers and 13 Jbeta primers went into the PCR. The protocol was immunoSEQ multiplex PCR, while the TCRdb copy is restricted to in-frame clones and leaves out a portion. Among some 150,000 clones listed, roughly 80% were seen once. This TCR derives from a man under 40 in good health and CMV-seronegative. V gene TRBV4-2 combines with J gene TRBJ1-5, with 10 positions matching TRBD1. What was sequenced was PBMCs. As DNA, the CDR3 is TGTGCCAGCAGCCATGGGGACAGGGGAAGGAAGCGGGGCAATCAGCCCCAGCATTTT. Its translation: CASSHGDRGRKRGNQPQHF.